The entry below describes one T cell receptor (beta chain). Its recognized antigen is unknown. Base quality data are lacking; no much larger clone is found one base away. These data originate in a study of beta chain features in type 1 diabetes (dated by TCRdb to the late 2010s). At the level of the whole study: Mean age, gender distribution, total cell number and subset yield were not different between patients and healthy donors. Regulatory and stem cell-like memory subsets were isolated from only 8 patients and roughly 8 healthy donors, whereas naive and central memory subsets came from all 30 or so donors. In the study, recently diagnosed type 1 diabetes patients and matched healthy donors were compared on the TCRB repertoires of their sorted circulating CD4+ T cell subsets. Across all samples, 90 million to 130 million sorted cells were examined, and cell number per subset correlated strongly with RNA yield.

CDR3 length: 15 amino acids, cysteine to phenylalanine. The retained sequence is limited to the CDR3, 45 bases, with the frame set at the first base. Relative to germline, V is 4 bases shorter and J is 0 bases shorter, with 13 bases between their ends. Via the germline V gene, CDR1 is SGHRS and CDR2 YFSETQ. The entire amount of isolated RNA was reverse transcribed using the High Capacity cDNA Reverse Transcription Kit, so the sequenced TCRB transcripts were expressed ones. Naive, central memory and regulatory T cell samples underwent deep immunoSEQ sequencing, averaging around 3.9 million total reads per sample. Sorted cells were lysed in RLT buffer, and RNA was extracted using DNase-treated RNeasy Micro or Mini kits according to cell number. To prevent cross-contamination, each cell subset was processed individually, whereas patient and healthy donor samples were processed jointly. The immunoSEQ multiplex PCR was used to amplify TCRB sequences from cDNA, generating 87-bp fragments that spanned the CDR3 region. Sequencing of the amplicons was done on the Illumina HiSeq platform. In the authors' own workflow: Synthetic template baselines were used to correct PCR bias computationally, reads within Hamming distance 2 were collapsed, and singletons that could not be merged were discarded. By aligning reads against IMGT, V, D and J genes, CDR3 length, and insertions or deletions at six rearrangement sites were assigned. Within each subset, clonotype counts were normalized to sorted cell number, after which true diversity and Gini coefficients were computed with the tcR R package. Repertoire sharing was quantified using the overlap coefficient calculated on TCRB nucleotide sequences. Out-of-frame TCRB sequences from naive cells were analyzed to stand in for the pre-selection repertoire. This is the immuneACCESS table as TCRdb keeps it, with only in-frame sequences that have V and J called. A part of the clones is gone; compared with another copy, unresolved V genes explain less than half, and the rest is unexplained. From that table come the V and J calls and clone size; the DNA was used to work out D and trimming. Within this sample are 400,000 to 600,000 clones, with around 28% of them counted one time only. The ten largest clones add up to more than 0.055% of the sample.

Broader findings and caveats from the paper: At VDJ recombination sites, type 1 diabetes patients had fewer insertions and more deleted nucleotides, which implies abnormalities in thymic rearrangement. HLA sub-analyses involved small numbers of individuals, so any influence of HLA type on TCRB rearrangement remained unresolved. Naive, central memory and regulatory TCRB repertoires appeared to be more similar among patients than among healthy donors. Because cDNA was sequenced instead of genomic DNA, activated cells with high expression could be over-represented, although the groups did not differ in activation or CD3 levels. PCR may preferentially amplify shorter templates, but because patient and control samples were amplified and corrected together, any resulting skew would affect both groups equally. Type 1 diabetes patients showed a moderate but significant shortening of TCRB CDR3 length in all four CD4+ subsets.

Each donor gave one peripheral blood draw, roughly 120 mL on average, collected into heparinised tubes. Using a panel that included CD45RO, CCR7, CD25, CD127, CD95 and CD27, naive, central memory, regulatory and stem cell-like memory CD4+ T cells were sorted on a BD FACSAria II. Purity was above 95% for every sorted population. Right away, PBMCs were isolated by Lymphoprep density gradient centrifugation and were stained directly, with no culture step. Samples were stained and sorted in pairs, with one healthy donor and one patient per experiment, so that batch effects were minimized. The TCR comes from a man younger than 30 in good health. The rearrangement combines TRBV5-1 with TRBJ1-2; possibly the D gene is TRBD1, per 5 matching bases. Material: naive CD4+ T cells from blood. In light of the paper, this sample's cell subset or site label describes: true naive CD4+ T cells. The DNA sequence is as follows: TGCGCCAGCAGCCCAGGGTCTCCAGCTAACTATGGCTACACCTTC. Its product reads: CASSPGSPANYGYTF. Reference TRBV5-1 and TRBJ1-2 genes cover what lies past the CDR3, so the full variable domain is KAGVTQTPRYLIKTRGQQVTLSCSPISGHRSVSWYQQTPGQGLQFLFEYFSETQRNKGNFPGRFSGRQFSNSRSEMNVSTLELGDSALYLCASSPGSPANYGYTFGSGTRLTVV.